This T cell receptor beta chain comes out of a study of identical twins (dated by TCRdb to 2016 to 2017). For context, the study as a whole: To test whether fetal clonotypes persist, this study deep-sequenced TCR alpha and beta repertoires from monozygotic twins, from unrelated adults of various ages, and from cord blood. Replicate twin experiments were performed at different times using different library preparation protocols to rule out contamination. General findings and caveats noted by the study authors: Abundant cord blood beta clonotypes had fewer insertions, young adult naive repertoires showed a similar but weaker trend, and memory repertoires showed no such trend. Compared with coincidental sharing between unrelated individuals, out-of-frame TCR alpha sequences shared between twins had an excess of sequences with low generation probability. Invariant T cells such as MAIT and iNKT could partly confound zero-insertion analyses, though diverse VJ usage argued against this for most clonotypes. Recombination models systematically underestimated out-of-frame TCR alpha sharing in monozygotic twins but agreed with sharing between unrelated individuals. Because the same donors could not be followed over many years, conclusions were based on cross-sectional statistical analysis. A weaker excess of twin sharing was found in beta out-of-frame sequences because the signal-to-noise ratio was lowered by fewer shared sequences.

CDR1 and CDR2, per the germline V gene, are MGHRA and YSYEKL. From its cysteine to its phenylalanine, the CDR3 spans 14 amino acids. Of the read, only the CDR3 DNA is kept; its 42 bases are in frame from base 1. V sheds 3 bases and J sheds 3 bases, leaving 10 bases between their ends. Every donor in the study was a healthy Caucasian. The twin cohort comprised three pairs of female monozygotic twins, all aged roughly 18 to 30 years. Peripheral blood mononuclear cells were the source from which RNA for the TCR libraries was isolated. Turning to this clonotype: Its antigen remains unidentified. One base away there is no much larger clone; base qualities are not given.

The library came from 5' RACE. Data came from an Illumina HiSeq 2000. A universal primer binding site was introduced by template switching, and a unique molecular identifier was present in the final cDNA, enabling accurate counting of TCR cDNA molecules. Specific primers in the conserved constant-segment region were used to synthesize first-strand cDNA for the TCR alpha and beta chains. To control for contamination, every cDNA library was double barcoded, receiving both a SMART-Mk sample barcode and Illumina barcodes. TruSeq adapter sequences, together with Illumina sample barcodes, were added in two successive PCR steps. The TCR alpha and beta cDNA libraries were sequenced on the Illumina HiSeq platform using custom primers. As for the original processing: Raw reads were processed with MiGEC to extract unique molecular identifiers, and MiXCR was used to determine CDR3 positions. Recombination models were inferred per individual with the repgenHMM and IGoR tools using an EM algorithm. Shared clonotype analysis was performed with the tcR package in R, normalizing sharing by the product of cloneset sizes. To study raw recombination free of thymic and clonal selection effects, out-of-frame nonproductive sequences were analyzed. TCRdb reran the public reads through fastp at Q25 and MiXCR, keeping productive beta chains. Each entry is one CDR3 protein sequence, shown with its most common DNA and genes. The V and J calls, along with clone size, are taken from TCRdb and not from the paper's own processing. This sample lists hundreds of thousands of distinct CDR3 sequences; roughly 18% were detected once. The ten most abundant clones make up around 13% of the sample.

The sample was also reused in another study, on T cells expressing NK-cell markers. That second report states: TCR beta-chain repertoires were profiled in sorted CD3+CD56+NKG2C+, CD3+CD56+NKG2C- and CD3+CD56-NKG2C+ T-cell subsets from several donors. Of the eight sequenced donors, seven were found to be HCMV-seropositive and one was found to be HCMV-seronegative. In several experiments an anti-gammadeltaTCR antibody was added to restrict sorting to alphabetaTCR-expressing T cells. In a handful of donors, the dominant CD3+CD56+NKG2C+ clonotypes were among the top 10 CD8+ clonotypes and accounted for about 1.0-7.5% of CD8+ T cells. Those dominant clonotypes were again the most abundant among CD3+CD56-NKG2C+ cells in a few donors, at roughly 25-60.1%. Whether the expanded NKG2C-expressing T cell clones were specific for HCMV antigens was left unclear. Randomly selected healthy volunteers, three men and five women, were used as the eight sequenced donors. HCMV serostatus was determined by detecting HCMV-specific IgG in serum with a commercial ELISA kit. Bulk peripheral blood T-cell repertoires were additionally sequenced from unsorted PBMC for over 5 donors. MIGEC handled demultiplexing of the reads and grouping by UMI, while MiTCR was used to assemble and quantify clonotypes. To exclude erroneous sequences, only TCR cDNA sequences supported by at least two reads were retained. The tcR package was used for downstream repertoire analysis, with clonotypes matched between fractions based on CDR3 nucleotide sequence plus V segment. Antigen specificity was annotated against VDJdb with VDJmatch, allowing one amino acid substitution in CDR3.

This sequence uses TRBV4-1 and TRBJ2-3; the D gene lacks a confident call. Sequenced input: PBMCs. The TCR sequence derives from a woman between 18 and 29 years old in good health. The nucleotides read TGCGCCAGCAGCCATGAGCCAATGACAGATACGCAGTATTTT. Its amino acids are CASSHEPMTDTQYF.